These 9 T cell receptor beta chains were sequenced from one sample in a study of beta chain features in type 1 diabetes. Every isolated RNA sample was fully reverse transcribed, so sequencing captured expressed TCRB transcripts. Sequenced by immunoSEQ multiplex PCR; TCRdb stores in-frame clones only, minus some. The table shows 160,000 or so clones, with about 63% occurring only once. General observations from the study: All four CD4+ subsets from Type 1 diabetes patients carried moderately but significantly shorter TCRB CDR3s.

The antigens these receptors bind are not known. The sample consisted of naive CD4+ T cells from blood. The origin of the receptors is a man aged 25-45 years with type 1 diabetes.

V gene TRBV30 combines with J gene TRBJ2-6, with D unclear. The CDR3 contains 17 residues. Per the germline V gene, CDR1 is GTSNPN and CDR2 is SVGIG (reference sequence). V lost 3 bases and J lost 0, with 15 bases in between. The CDR3 reads CAWRVGKVSSGANVLTF. For the CDR3, the DNA is TGTGCCTGGAGAGTAGGGAAAGTCAGCTCTGGGGCCAACGTCCTGACTTTC.

V and J are TRBV4-1 and TRBJ2-1, with 11 nucleotides matching TRBD2. The length of the CDR3 is 19 residues. Germline lookup yields CDR1 MGHRA and CDR2 YSYEKL. The junction had 15 bases not matched to a gene; V was cut back by 0 bases and J by 8 bases. This CDR3 is CASSQDSPSGGFDPHEQFF. In DNA, the CDR3 is TGCGCCAGCAGCCAAGATTCCCCTAGCGGGGGGTTTGATCCCCATGAGCAGTTCTTC.

The V call is TRBV29-1, the J call TRBJ2-7; perhaps TRBD1 as D (6 bases). Germline V gene sequence: CDR1 SQVTM, CDR2 ANQGSEA. V was trimmed by 3 bases and J by 2 bases, leaving 14 bases between them. The CDR3 has 14 residues. CDR3 protein: CSVDPTGKAYEQYF. The DNA for the CDR3 is TGCAGCGTTGATCCGACAGGCAAAGCCTACGAGCAGTACTTC.

In DNA form, the CDR3 reads TGTGCCAGCAGCCAACTTGTGACAGCCCGGGAGCAGTACTTC. As protein: CASSQLVTAREQYF. V gene TRBV14 combines with J gene TRBJ2-7; tentative D call: TRBD1 (5 bases). This CDR3 is built from 14 residues. Germline V CDR1 and CDR2: SGHDN, FVKESK. The ends were cut back, 2 bases at V and 7 bases at J, with 15 bases in the middle.

Here the CDR3 DNA reads TGTGCCAGCAGCACCAGGACAGAAGCTTTCTTT. Its protein is CASSTRTEAFF. The chain couples TRBV7-2 to TRBJ1-1, with D possibly being TRBD1 (5 bases). From germline, CDR1 is SGHTA and CDR2 FQGNSA. Trimming took 5 bases from V and 8 from J, leaving 9 bases between them. This CDR3 contains 11 residues.

This CDR3 reads CAIGGDSGANVLTF. The DNA of the CDR3 is TGTGCCATCGGCGGTGACTCTGGGGCCAACGTCCTGACTTTC. The rearrangement joins TRBV10-3 to TRBJ2-6; no firm D call. This CDR3 has 14 amino acids. Germline CDR1 is ENHRY and CDR2 is SYGVKD. Deletions cut 8 bases from V and 0 bases from J, with 8 bases between.

The chain carries TRBV2 and TRBJ1-1; D possibly corresponds to TRBD1 (5 bases). The CDR3 has 12 residues. Germline V gene data show CDR1 as SNHLY and CDR2 as FYNNEI. V was pared by 2 bases and J by 7 bases, with 8 bases between. The CDR3 protein is CASSESGGEAFF. CDR3 sequence (DNA): TGTGCCAGCAGTGAATCGGGGGGTGAAGCTTTCTTT.

This clone was counted a few times. The chain links TRBV30 to TRBJ2-3, with D perhaps TRBD1 (6 bases). With 2 bases removed from V and 6 bases from J, the gap between germline ends came to 15 bases. This CDR3 has 14 residues. Germline V lookup: CDR1 GTSNPN, CDR2 SVGIG (reference sequence). DNA of the CDR3: TGTGCCTGGAGTCGGAAACAGAGGGGGGATACGCAGTATTTT. This codes for CAWSRKQRGDTQYF.

This chain joins TRBV5-1 and TRBJ2-7; D not certain. The CDR3 runs to 12 residues. Germline V gene sequence: CDR1 SGHRS, CDR2 YFSETQ. V gave up 3 bases and J gave up 0 bases, with 4 bases separating them. The CDR3 loop is CASSYSSYEQYF. The CDR3 coding sequence is TGCGCCAGCAGCTACAGCTCCTACGAGCAGTACTTC.